These 26 T cell receptor beta chains were sequenced from one sample in a study of response to subunit inactivated influenza vaccine. TCRdb reprocessed the RT-PCR reads via MiXCR and lists one record per CDR3 protein. Of 450,000 to 600,000 distinct CDR3 sequences listed, 15% to 20% are singletons. Sequencing was performed on CD4+ T cells sorted from PBMCs, taken around 25 months after vaccination. All receptors derive from a man between 45 and 75 years old who received an inactivated influenza vaccine.

This clonotype occurred a few times. This sequence joins TRBV7-2 and TRBJ2-1, with D possibly called TRBD1 or TRBD2 (5 bases each). V lost 6 bases and J 8 bases, leaving 17 bases between the germline ends. Germline V gives CDR1 SGHTA, CDR2 FQGNSA. This CDR3 contains 14 residues. The CDR3 DNA sequence: TGTGCCAGCAGGGGTGGGGGTCAGGGTTATGAGCAGTTCTTC. Translating it yields CASRGGGQGYEQFF.

This clonotype occurred many times. The chain uses TRBV14 and TRBJ2-1, with TRBD1 matching over 8 bases. CDR1 is SGHDN and CDR2 is FVKESK in the germline V gene. The V segment lost 1 base and the J segment 3 bases; nucleotides outside the gene matches: 2. There are 15 residues in the CDR3. Here the CDR3 DNA reads TGTGCCAGCAGCCAAGGACAGGGGAGCTACAATGAGCAGTTCTTC. Translated, it gives CASSQGQGSYNEQFF.

This clonotype was counted between two and nine times. The chain carries TRBV20-1 and TRBJ2-1; D gene unclear. The V gene lost 6 bases and the J gene lost 3 bases, with 15 bases spanning the gap. Germline lookup yields CDR1 DFQATT and CDR2 SNEGSKA (reference sequence). This CDR3 region has 14 residues. The CDR3 DNA reads TGCAGTGCCCTAACCAGCGCCAACTACAATGAGCAGTTCTTC. Amino acid sequence: CSALTSANYNEQFF.

This clonotype was recorded many times. The chain joins TRBV29-1 to TRBJ2-1, with D unclear. CDR1 is SQVTM and CDR2 is ANQGSEA in the germline V gene. This CDR3 is built from 9 residues. The germline V and J ends were trimmed by 2 bases and 9 bases, with 2 bases remaining between them. CDR3 DNA: TGCAGCGTTGAACGTGAGCAGTTCTTC. This sequence encodes CSVEREQFF.

This clonotype was found once. The V and J genes are TRBV11-2 and TRBJ2-4, with D perhaps matching TRBD1 (6 bases). Germline V gives CDR1 SGHAT, CDR2 FQNNGV. The CDR3 covers 14 residues. V dropped 1 base and J dropped 8 bases, with 12 bases sitting between them. The CDR3: CASSLVGGGDIQYF. CDR3 in DNA: TGTGCCAGCAGCTTAGTTGGGGGCGGTGACATTCAGTACTTC.

This clonotype was observed many times. This chain links TRBV5-1 with TRBJ1-1; 10 bases align to TRBD1. The CDR3 contains 16 residues. The trim removed 2 bases at V and 4 bases at J, leaving 8 bases unmatched. CDR1 is SGHRS, CDR2 YFSETQ, per germline. CDR3 nucleotides: TGCGCCAGCAGCTTAACCGCGGGACAGGGGTTCACTGAAGCTTTCTTT. Its translation is CASSLTAGQGFTEAFF.

The chain carries TRBV9 and TRBJ2-2; a possible D gene is TRBD1 (5 bases). The CDR3 is 15 residues long. Germline CDR1 is SGDLS and CDR2 is YYNGEE. V shed 0 bases and J shed 1 base, with 7 bases lying between them. The CDR3 DNA sequence: TGTGCCAGCAGCGTAGTAGGACAGAACACCGGGGAGCTGTTTTTT. It encodes CASSVVGQNTGELFF. Full variable domain (remainder filled in from reference TRBV9 and TRBJ2-2): DSGVTQTPKHLITATGQRVTLRCSPRSGDLSVYWYQQSLDQGLQFLIQYYNGEERAKGNILERFSAQQFPDLHSELNLSSLELGDSALYFCASSVVGQNTGELFFGEGSRLTVL.

This clonotype was counted many times. The CDR3 loop reads CATGTSGRNWQYF. As DNA, the CDR3 is TGTGCCACCGGGACTAGCGGGAGAAACTGGCAGTACTTC. The rearrangement joins TRBV6-1 to TRBJ2-7; TRBD2 agrees at 14 bases. Germline trimming cut 10 bases from V and 9 bases from J; bases unmatched to any gene: 8. The CDR3 sequence is 13 residues long. Germline V CDR1 and CDR2: MNHNS, SASEGT.

The table lists this clonotype with a few counts. V gene TRBV7-9 combines with J gene TRBJ1-1; D is ambiguous. This CDR3 comprises 15 residues. Trimming took 2 bases from V and 0 from J, leaving 10 bases between them. From germline, CDR1 is SEHNR and CDR2 FQNEAQ (reference sequence). The CDR3 DNA reads as TGTGCCAGCAGCTTATTTAAGGGAATGAACACTGAAGCTTTCTTT. Protein product: CASSLFKGMNTEAFF.

The genes are TRBV24-1 and TRBJ2-1; D may match TRBD1 or TRBD2 (5 bases each). Germline CDR1 KGHDR, CDR2 SFDVKD. The V and J ends lost 1 base and 5 bases respectively, with 14 bases between them. This CDR3 has 16 amino acids. CDR3 in DNA: TGTGCCACCAGTGATTTCGGGACCAATACCCACAATGAGCAGTTCTTC. This sequence encodes CATSDFGTNTHNEQFF.

J is TRBJ2-5 and V is TRBV4-3; D is perhaps TRBD1 (6 bases). This CDR3 contains 16 residues. From germline, CDR1 is LGHNA and CDR2 YSLEER. V was pared by 1 base and J by 4 bases, with 16 bases between. For the CDR3, the DNA is TGCGCCAGCAGCCAAGGAAGGTTACAGGGTGGAGAGACCCAGTACTTC. Protein product: CASSQGRLQGGETQYF.

The genes are TRBV5-6 and TRBJ1-1, with D maybe TRBD1 (5 bases). V was shortened by 7 bases and J by 8 bases, with 9 bases between the two germline ends. This CDR3 has 10 amino acids. Per the germline V gene, CDR1 is SGHDT and CDR2 is YYEEEE. Written as DNA, the CDR3 is TGTGCCAGCGGTGGGACCGAAGCTTTCTTT. It codes for CASGGTEAFF.

Worth noting for this clonotype: Germline is not matched at one junction end, which may reflect a read error. This CDR3 is CASSATGGANNSPLHF. The CDR3 DNA reads TGTGCCAGCAGCGCCACAGGGGGCGCGAATAATTCTCCCCTCCACTTT. The rearrangement joins TRBV3-1 to TRBJ1-6; 9 bases are a match to TRBD1. CDR1 is LGHDT, CDR2 YNNKEL, per germline (reference sequence). The CDR3 is 16 amino acids.

This clonotype was recorded only once. The chain employs TRBV20-1 and TRBJ2-2; TRBD2 matches 9 bases. Looked up from germline, CDR1 is DFQATT and CDR2 is SNEGSKA (reference sequence). The V and J ends lost 3 bases and 0 bases, in that order; junction bases with no gene match: 8. CDR3 length: 17 amino acids. The CDR3 spells CSARLLAGPANTGELFF. The CDR3 DNA is TGCAGTGCTAGGCTCCTAGCGGGGCCCGCGAACACCGGGGAGCTGTTTTTT.

The chain has TRBV6-5 and TRBJ1-1; the match to TRBD1 covers 7 bases. The germline V gene has CDR1 MNHEY and CDR2 SVGAGI. The J segment lost 4 bases and the V segment lost 0 bases, leaving 5 bases of the junction unmatched. This CDR3 comprises 15 residues. In DNA, the CDR3 is TGTGCCAGCAGTTACTCGAAGGGACAGCCCACTGAAGCTTTCTTT. As protein: CASSYSKGQPTEAFF.

This chain uses TRBV2 with TRBJ1-6, with TRBD1 matching 7 bases. The V and J ends lost 5 bases and 9 bases, in that order; junction bases with no gene match: 10. This CDR3 is 15 amino acids long. Germline values: CDR1 SNHLY, CDR2 FYNNEI. The CDR3 DNA reads TGTGCCAGCAGTATTACAGGGGCCGGCGGTTCACCCCTCCACTTT. Amino acids: CASSITGAGGSPLHF. Using reference TRBV2 and TRBJ1-6 for the parts outside the CDR3, the full variable domain is EPEVTQTPSHQVTQMGQEVILRCVPISNHLYFYWYRQILGQKVEFLVSFYNNEISEKSEIFDDQFSVERPDGSNFTLKIRSTKLEDSAMYFCASSITGAGGSPLHFGNGTRLTVT.

This clonotype was found a few times. V is TRBV15 and J is TRBJ2-7; D is possibly TRBD1 (5 bases). V was cut by 0 bases and J by 0 bases, with 9 bases left in between. Germline values: CDR1 LNHNV, CDR2 YYDKDF (reference sequence). This CDR3 is 15 amino acids long. The CDR3 DNA reads as TGTGCCACCAGCAGAGAAAGGGGCAACTCCTACGAGCAGTACTTC. Protein product: CATSRERGNSYEQYF.

The V gene is TRBV4-2, the J gene TRBJ2-2, with a weak D call TRBD1 (5 bases). The germline V gene encodes CDR1 LGHNA and CDR2 YNFKEQ. V was shortened by 0 bases and J by 7 bases, with 9 bases between the two germline ends. This CDR3 has 14 residues. CDR3 coding DNA: TGTGCCAGCAGCCAAGATGCAGGGAACGGGGAGCTGTTTTTT. Encoded protein: CASSQDAGNGELFF.

This clonotype has a handful of counts. This chain joins TRBV7-9 and TRBJ1-3; D remains unclear. Germline CDR1 SEHNR, CDR2 FQNEAQ (reference sequence). The V and J ends lost 5 bases and 1 base respectively, with 9 bases between them. The length of the CDR3 is 14 residues. The chain's CDR3 is CASSATDSGNTIYF. The CDR3 nucleotides read TGTGCCAGCAGCGCGACGGATTCTGGAAACACCATATATTTT.

This clonotype showed up just a few times. The genes are TRBV6-5 and TRBJ2-1; D tentatively reads TRBD1 or TRBD2 (5 bases each). V was trimmed by 6 bases and J by 16 bases, leaving 16 bases between them. Germline-derived CDR1 and CDR2 are MNHEY and SVGAGI. This CDR3 has 11 residues. CDR3 in amino acids: CASSSWGSTFF. The CDR3 bases are TGTGCCAGCAGCTCTTGGGGGTCGACCTTCTTC.

This clonotype has just a few counts. The V call is TRBV10-3, the J call TRBJ2-2; 12 bases line up with TRBD1. Germline V lookup: CDR1 ENHRY, CDR2 SYGVKD. With 0 bases clipped from V and 8 bases from J, the junction kept 4 bases outside the gene matches. The CDR3 sequence is 16 residues long. CDR3 region: CAISESGQGAEGELFF. DNA for the CDR3: TGTGCCATCAGTGAGTCGGGACAGGGGGCCGAGGGGGAGCTGTTTTTT.

This clonotype turned up a few times. The CDR3 region has the DNA TGTGCCACCAGCGCGGACAGTAACTATGGCTACACCTTC. It codes for CATSADSNYGYTF. The chain recombines TRBV24-1 with TRBJ1-2, with D possibly matching TRBD1 (6 bases). Germline V gives CDR1 KGHDR, CDR2 SFDVKD. V lost 7 bases to trimming and J lost 1 base, with 9 bases between them. The CDR3 is made up of 13 amino acids.

The chain is built from TRBV2 and TRBJ2-3; perhaps TRBD2 as D (6 bases). CDR1 is SNHLY and CDR2 is FYNNEI in the germline V gene. V was cut by 6 bases and J by 0 bases, with 13 bases left in between. The length of the CDR3 is 15 residues. The CDR3 sequence is CASRGGAGSTDTQYF. DNA for the CDR3: TGTGCCAGCAGGGGCGGGGCAGGGAGCACAGATACGCAGTATTTT.

The table lists this clonotype with a few counts. The chain carries TRBV5-1 and TRBJ2-7; 10 bases are shared with TRBD2. After removal of 4 bases from V and 4 bases from J, the junction contained 8 bases not matched to a gene. Per germline, CDR1 SGHRS and CDR2 YFSETQ. This CDR3 is built from 15 residues. For the CDR3, the DNA is TGCGCCAGCAGCCGCCCAGCGGGAGGGCGGTACGAGCAGTACTTC. Protein sequence: CASSRPAGGRYEQYF.

The chain couples TRBV20-1 to TRBJ2-3; 10 bases agree with TRBD2. CDR1 and CDR2 from the germline V gene are DFQATT and SNEGSKA (reference sequence). The CDR3 loop spans 15 amino acids. With 2 bases clipped from V and 0 bases from J, the junction kept 2 bases outside the gene matches. In nucleotides, the CDR3 is TGCAGTGCTAGAATGACTAGCGGGAGCACAGATACGCAGTATTTT. Amino acid sequence: CSARMTSGSTDTQYF.

This chain connects TRBV20-1 to TRBJ2-1, with D hard to call. V was shortened by 3 bases and J by 3 bases, with 18 bases between the two germline ends. CDR3 length: 16 residues. Germline V gene sequence: CDR1 DFQATT, CDR2 SNEGSKA (reference sequence). The CDR3 sequence is CSARGQAPGFYNEQFF. The DNA of the CDR3 is TGCAGTGCTAGGGGCCAGGCGCCGGGCTTCTACAATGAGCAGTTCTTC.